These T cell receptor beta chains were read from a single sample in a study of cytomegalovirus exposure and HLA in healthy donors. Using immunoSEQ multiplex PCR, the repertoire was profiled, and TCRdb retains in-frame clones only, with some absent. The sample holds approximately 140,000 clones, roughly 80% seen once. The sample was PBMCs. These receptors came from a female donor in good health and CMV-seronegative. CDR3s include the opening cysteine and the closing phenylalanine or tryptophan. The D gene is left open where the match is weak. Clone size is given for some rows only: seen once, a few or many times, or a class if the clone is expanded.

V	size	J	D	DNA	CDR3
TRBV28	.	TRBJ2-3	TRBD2	TGTGCCAGCAGGCCGAGCGGGAGGGCGCGAGGGGGAGATACGCAGTATTTT	CASRPSGRARGGDTQYF
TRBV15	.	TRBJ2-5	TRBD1	TGTGCCACCAGCACCGACAGGGGAAAGACCCAGTACTTC	CATSTDRGKTQYF
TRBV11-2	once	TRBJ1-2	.	TGTGCCAGCAGCTTAGCCCTCATAACGACAGATAACTATGGCTACACCTTC	CASSLALITTDNYGYTF
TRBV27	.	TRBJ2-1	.	TGTGCCAGCAGCCTCGTCCCCCCACTCTACAATGAGCAGTTCTTC	CASSLVPPLYNEQFF
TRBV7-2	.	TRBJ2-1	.	TGTGCCAGCAGCTTATCGCGCAATGAGCAGTTCTTC	CASSLSRNEQFF
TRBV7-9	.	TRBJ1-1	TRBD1	TGTGCCAGCAGCTTGACAGGGATGAGGACTGAAGCTTTCTTT	CASSLTGMRTEAFF
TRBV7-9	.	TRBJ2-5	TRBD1	TGTTCCAGCAGCTCCCCGGGACAGGGACAAGAGACCCAGTACTTC	CSSSSPGQGQETQYF
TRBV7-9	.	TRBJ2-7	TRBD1	TGTGCCAGCAGCTGGGACAGGTTCACCTACGAGCAGTACTTC	CASSWDRFTYEQYF
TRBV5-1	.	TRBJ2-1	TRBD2	TGCGCCAGCAGCTTGACTAGCGGGAGCTACAATGAGCAGTTCTTC	CASSLTSGSYNEQFF
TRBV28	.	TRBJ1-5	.	TGTGCCAGCAGTCCCGTGGGCGTTGGGCAGCCCCAGCATTTT	CASSPVGVGQPQHF
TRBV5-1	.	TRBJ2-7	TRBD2	TGCGCCAGCAGCTTGGGTCGGCTAGCGGGAGGGTCCTACGAGCAGTACTTC	CASSLGRLAGGSYEQYF
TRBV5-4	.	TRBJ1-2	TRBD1	TGTGCCAGCAGCTTGGATCTGGGACAGGGGGACTATGGCTACACCTTC	CASSLDLGQGDYGYTF
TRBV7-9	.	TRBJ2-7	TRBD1	TGTGCCAGCAGCTTTTCCGGGACAGGGGGTCGCGAGCAGTACTTC	CASSFSGTGGREQYF
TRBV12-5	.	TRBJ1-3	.	TGTGCTAGTGGTTACAAACAGGGATACTCTGGAAACACCATATATTTT	CASGYKQGYSGNTIYF
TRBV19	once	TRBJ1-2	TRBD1	TGTGCCAGTAGTATAAACAGGGGGCTTCACTATGGCTACACCTTC	CASSINRGLHYGYTF
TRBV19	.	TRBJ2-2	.	TGTGCCAGTAGTGGGGGGAGGATGAACACCGGGGAGCTGTTTTTT	CASSGGRMNTGELFF
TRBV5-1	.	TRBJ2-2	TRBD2	TGCGCCAGCAGCCCGGAGCGGGGAGGGATGAGCACCGGGGAGCTGTTTTTT	CASSPERGGMSTGELFF
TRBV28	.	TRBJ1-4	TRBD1	TGTGCCAGCAGTTTGGGGGACAGTCTGCAGGGGGATGAAAAACTGTTTTTT	CASSLGDSLQGDEKLFF
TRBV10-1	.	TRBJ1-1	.	TGCGCCAGCAGGAAGGAGGAGAACACTGAAGCTTTCTTT	CASRKEENTEAFF
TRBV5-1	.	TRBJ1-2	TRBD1	TGCGCCAGCAGCCCTGGACAGGGCGCTCACCTCCATAACTATGGCTACACCTTC	CASSPGQGAHLHNYGYTF
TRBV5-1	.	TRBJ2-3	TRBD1	TGCGCTACCAGCATCTCCGGGACAGGGGGACCCACAGATACGCAGTATTTT	CATSISGTGGPTDTQYF
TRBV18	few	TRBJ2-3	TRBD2	TGTGCCAGCTCACCAACCCTAGCGGGAAAAGATACGCAGTATTTT	CASSPTLAGKDTQYF
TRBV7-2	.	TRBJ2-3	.	TGTGCCAGCAGCTTACAGGGCTACACAGATACGCAGTATTTT	CASSLQGYTDTQYF
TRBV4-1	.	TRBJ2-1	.	TGCGCCAGCAGCCAAGGCTACAAGGGCTCGGGAACCTACAATGAGCAGTTCTTC	CASSQGYKGSGTYNEQFF
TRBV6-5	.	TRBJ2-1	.	TGTGCCAGCAGCCCCGTCCGGGGAGGTCGGGATGAGCAGTTCTTC	CASSPVRGGRDEQFF
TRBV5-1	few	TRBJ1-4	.	TGCGCCAGCAGCTTGGCCGGGCAGGGGTATGAAAAACTGTTTTTT	CASSLAGQGYEKLFF
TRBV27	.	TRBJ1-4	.	TGTGCCAGCACCCTAGAAAGGGGGGGGAAACTGTTTTTT	CASTLERGGKLFF
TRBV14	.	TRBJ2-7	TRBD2	TGTGCCAGCAGCCAAATCGGGACTAGCGGGAGATCCTACGAGCAGTACTTC	CASSQIGTSGRSYEQYF
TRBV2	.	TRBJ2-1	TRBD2	TGTGCCAGCAGTGTTTCTAGCGGTTACAATGAGCAGTTCTTC	CASSVSSGYNEQFF
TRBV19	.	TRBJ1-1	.	TGTGCCAGCAGACTTACTATGAACACTGAAGCTTTCTTT	CASRLTMNTEAFF
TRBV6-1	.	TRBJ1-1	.	TGTGCCAGCAGTGAAGGTGGGGCCAAGAATGAAGCTTTCTTT	CASSEGGAKNEAFF
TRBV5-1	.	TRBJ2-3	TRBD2	TGCGCCAGCAGCTTGGCCGGAGCGGGAGGTCAAGATACGCAGTATTTT	CASSLAGAGGQDTQYF
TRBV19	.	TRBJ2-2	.	TGTGCCAGTAGGGAGGGGACCGGGGAGCTGTTTTTT	CASREGTGELFF
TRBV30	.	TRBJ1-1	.	TGTGCCTGGAAATTGGGCAGTGTGAACACTGAAGCTTTCTTT	CAWKLGSVNTEAFF
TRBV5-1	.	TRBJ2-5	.	TGCGCCAGCAGCAACCAGGGCCGACAAGAGACCCAGTACTTC	CASSNQGRQETQYF
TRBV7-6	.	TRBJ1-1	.	TGTGCCAGCAGCTTAGTCCAGGGTAGAGACACTGAAGCTTTCTTT	CASSLVQGRDTEAFF
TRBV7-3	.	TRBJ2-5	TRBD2	TGTGCCAGCAGCCTCCAAGCGGGGGCGGGGGAGACCCAGTACTTC	CASSLQAGAGETQYF
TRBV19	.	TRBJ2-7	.	TGTGCCAGTAGTGCGCCCAGGGCTGATACCTACGAGCAGTACTTC	CASSAPRADTYEQYF
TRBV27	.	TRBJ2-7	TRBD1	TGTGCCAGCAGTCCCTCCGGGACAGCCCGGTGGTTATCCTACGAGCAGTACTTC	CASSPSGTARWLSYEQYF
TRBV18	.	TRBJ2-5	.	TGTGCCAGCCCATCATCAAAGGGGTTAGGTCAAGAGACCCAGTACTTC	CASPSSKGLGQETQYF
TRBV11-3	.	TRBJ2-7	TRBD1	TGTGCCAGCAGCTTAGTACAGGGGGTCTCCTACGAGCAGTACTTC	CASSLVQGVSYEQYF
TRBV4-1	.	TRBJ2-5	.	TGCGCCAGCAGCCAAGTCTTAGAGACCCAGTACTTC	CASSQVLETQYF
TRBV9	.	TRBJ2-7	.	TGTGCCAGCAGCGTAGGGACAGCCAACTACGAGCAGTACTTC	CASSVGTANYEQYF
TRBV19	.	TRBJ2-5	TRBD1	TGTGCCAGTAGTTTAGGTTCACAGGGGATTCAAGAGACCCAGTACTTC	CASSLGSQGIQETQYF
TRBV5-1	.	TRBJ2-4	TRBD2	TGCGCCAGCAGGGCAAGCGGGGGGGGCGACATTCAGTACTTC	CASRASGGGDIQYF
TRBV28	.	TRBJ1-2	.	TGTGCCAGCAGCCGGGGGACGAGGAATGGCTACACCTTC	CASSRGTRNGYTF
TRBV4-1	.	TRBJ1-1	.	TGCGCCAGCAGCCAGGGGACAACTGAAGCTTTCTTT	CASSQGTTEAFF
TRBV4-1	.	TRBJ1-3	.	TGCGCCAGCAGCCAAGAGGAGATCGGGGGATCTAACACCATATATTTT	CASSQEEIGGSNTIYF
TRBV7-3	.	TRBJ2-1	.	TGTGCCAGCAGCAAAGCCGGACAGTCGAGCTCCTACAATGAGCAGTTCTTC	CASSKAGQSSSYNEQFF
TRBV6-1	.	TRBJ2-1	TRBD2	TGTGCCAGCAGTGAGGCTAGCGGGGGGTATTACAATGAGCAGTTCTTC	CASSEASGGYYNEQFF